This T cell receptor (beta chain) was found in a study of identical twins. Findings and caveats of the study: Potential partial confounding of zero-insertion analyses by invariant MAIT and iNKT cells was noted.

As to this clonotype: The antigen remains undetermined.

Template switching created a universal primer site, and the cDNA included unique molecular identifiers. From the 5' RACE reads, TCRdb called clonotypes with MiXCR, one entry per CDR3 protein. Here the sample spans around 370,000 distinct CDR3 sequences, approximately 8.7% being singletons. The CDR3 has 14 amino acids. V lost 5 bases and J 5 bases, leaving 13 bases between the germline ends. The germline V gene has CDR1 SEHNR and CDR2 FQNEAQ (reference sequence). The sample comprised naive T cells sorted from blood. The rearrangement links TRBV7-9 to TRBJ2-1; TRBD2 is a possible D gene (6 bases). This TCR was sampled from a woman aged 50 to 60 in good health. This CDR3 is CASSPGGLHNEQFF. In DNA, the CDR3 is TGTGCCAGCAGCCCCGGGGGACTTCACAATGAGCAGTTCTTC.